One and the same sample provided the 14 T cell receptor beta chains below, sequenced in a study of T cells in Graves' hyperthyroidism and ophthalmopathy. RNA transcripts served as the template for amplifying TCR beta CDR3 regions. A set of HTBI primers served as the primers for a first-round RT-PCR of the TCR CDR3. TCRdb re-analysed the multiplex PCR reads in MiXCR, keeping a single row per CDR3 protein. The sample has roughly 520,000 distinct CDR3 sequences; approximately 25% are singletons. Sequencing was carried out using blood. The receptors shown here come from a woman aged 25 to 39 with Graves' ophthalmopathy.

This clonotype was counted many times. This chain connects TRBV6-5 to TRBJ1-3; maybe TRBD1 (5 bases). The CDR3 totals 17 residues. Trimming took 2 bases from V and 0 from J, leaving 14 bases between them. Germline values: CDR1 MNHEY, CDR2 SVGAGI. CDR3 region: CASSYLPRGLSGNTIYF. Written as DNA, the CDR3 is TGTGCCAGCAGTTACCTTCCTCGGGGCCTCTCTGGAAACACCATATATTTT.

The chain has TRBV7-2 and TRBJ2-5; 10 bases agree with TRBD2. In germline, CDR1 is SGHTA, CDR2 FQGNSA. After removal of 2 bases from V and 8 bases from J, the junction contained 5 bases not matched to a gene. The CDR3 is 14 residues long. CDR3 residues: CASSLSGTSATQYF. The DNA for the CDR3 is TGTGCCAGCAGCTTATCCGGGACTAGCGCCACCCAGTACTTC. The whole variable domain, remainder taken from reference TRBV7-2 and TRBJ2-5, is GAGVSQSPSNKVTEKGKDVELRCDPISGHTALYWYRQSLGQGLEFLIYFQGNSAPDKSGLPSDRFSAERTGGSVSTLTIQRTQQEDSAVYLCASSLSGTSATQYFGPGTRLLVL.

The table lists this clonotype with many counts. V gene TRBV7-3 combines with J gene TRBJ2-2, with 16 bases matching TRBD2. V trimming: 4 bases; J trimming: 5 bases; junction bases outside the gene matches: 7. Germline-derived CDR1 and CDR2 are SGHTA and FQGTGA. The CDR3 length is 18 residues. DNA for the CDR3: TGTGCCAGCAGCTCGGGACTAGCGGGGGGGCCAGGGACCGGGGAGCTGTTTTTT. This translates into CASSSGLAGGPGTGELFF.

V is TRBV14 and J is TRBJ2-7; TRBD2 matches at 7 bases. The V segment lost 1 base and the J segment 2 bases; nucleotides outside the gene matches: 11. The CDR3 runs to 17 residues. From germline, CDR1 is SGHDN and CDR2 FVKESK. The CDR3 spells CASSQGLTLREPYEQYF. The CDR3 bases are TGTGCCAGCAGCCAAGGTCTGACTTTGCGGGAGCCCTACGAGCAGTACTTC.

This clonotype was seen many times. The chain joins TRBV18 to TRBJ2-7, with D unclear. Germline values: CDR1 KGHSH, CDR2 LQKENI. This CDR3 region has 14 residues. V was cut by 1 base and J by 4 bases, with 11 bases left in between. The DNA of the CDR3 is TGTGCCAGCTCACCACAATCCGGCCTGTACGAGCAGTACTTC. As protein: CASSPQSGLYEQYF. Full variable domain (rest looked up from reference TRBV18 and TRBJ2-7): NAGVMQNPRHLVRRRGQEARLRCSPMKGHSHVYWYRQLPEEGLKFMVYLQKENIIDESGMPKERFSAEFPKEGPSILRIQQVVRGDSAAYFCASSPQSGLYEQYFGPGTRLTVT.

This clonotype was observed a few times. This chain connects TRBV4-1 to TRBJ1-1; D remains unclear. V was shortened by 4 bases and J by 3 bases, with 24 bases between the two germline ends. The CDR3 has 18 amino acids. The germline V gene encodes CDR1 MGHRA and CDR2 YSYEKL. The CDR3 spells CASSPWVRRILRDTEAFF. In nucleotides, the CDR3 is TGCGCCAGCAGCCCGTGGGTTCGTAGGATTTTGAGGGACACTGAAGCTTTCTTT.

This clonotype has a count of ten or more. The rearrangement joins TRBV2 to TRBJ2-7; tentative D call: TRBD1 (5 bases). Germline V gene data show CDR1 as SNHLY and CDR2 as FYNNEI. The CDR3 length is 12 residues. Deletions cut 7 bases from V and 1 base from J, with 8 bases between. CDR3 bases: TGTGCCAGCAAACAGGAGTCCTACGAGCAGTACTTC. The encoded protein is CASKQESYEQYF.

Ten or more counts support this clonotype. This chain links TRBV6-1 with TRBJ1-1; tentative D call: TRBD1 (5 bases). The CDR3 runs 12 residues. The V gene's germline CDR1 is MNHNS and CDR2 SASEGT. The germline V and J ends were trimmed by 10 bases and 1 base, with 10 bases remaining between them. Here the CDR3 reads CAMRGWNTEAFF. The CDR3 DNA reads TGTGCCATGCGGGGGTGGAACACTGAAGCTTTCTTT.

This clonotype has at least ten counts. The CDR3 is CASSGHTRGTEAFF. In DNA form, the CDR3 reads TGTGCCAGCAGTGGTCATACGCGGGGGACTGAAGCTTTCTTT. The V gene is TRBV28, the J gene TRBJ1-1; D might be TRBD1 (5 bases). V lost 5 bases and J 5 bases, leaving 15 bases between the germline ends. The CDR3 extends over 14 amino acids. Germline loops: CDR1 MDHEN, CDR2 SYDVKM. Filled out from reference TRBV28 and TRBJ1-1, the complete variable domain reads DVKVTQSSRYLVKRTGEKVFLECVQDMDHENMFWYRQDPGLGLRLIYFSYDVKMKEKGDIPEGYSVSREKKERFSLILESASTNQTSMYLCASSGHTRGTEAFFGQGTRLTVV.

The rearrangement joins TRBV30 to TRBJ1-1; tentative D call: TRBD1 (6 bases). This CDR3 region has 14 residues. V gave up 2 bases and J gave up 6 bases, with 16 bases separating them. CDR1 GTSNPN and CDR2 SVGIG come from the germline V gene (reference sequence). The CDR3 DNA follows: TGTGCCTGGAGTAGCTGGACAGACGGCGCTGAAGCTTTCTTT. It codes for CAWSSWTDGAEAFF.

The rearrangement links TRBV12-3 or TRBV12-4 to TRBJ2-2; weak D call: TRBD2 (6 bases). The V end was cut by 7 bases, the J end by 2 bases, with 8 bases between. There are 13 residues in the CDR3. The chain's CDR3 is CASMRGNTGELFF. The CDR3 DNA reads as TGTGCCAGCATGCGGGGTAACACCGGGGAGCTGTTTTTT.

With regard to this clonotype: Being one base from a much bigger clone, this may be a read error. V and J are TRBV4-2 and TRBJ2-5, with D uncertain. This CDR3 has 15 amino acids. The germline CDR1 and CDR2 sequences are LGHNA and YNFKEQ. CDR3 protein: CAISQDLDSLETQYF. CDR3 sequence (DNA): TGTGCCATCAGCCAAGATCTGGATAGCTTAGAGACCCAGTACTTC.

This chain uses TRBV25-1 with TRBJ2-4; D remains ambiguous. CDR1 and CDR2 (germline): MGHDK, SYGVNS. The ends were cut back, 3 bases at V and 0 bases at J, with 6 bases in the middle. The CDR3 extends over 14 amino acids. This CDR3 reads CASSDRLAKNIQYF. CDR3 coding DNA: TGTGCCAGCAGTGACAGGTTAGCCAAAAACATTCAGTACTTC.

At least ten counts were recorded for this clonotype. This chain joins TRBV27 and TRBJ2-5, with 7 positions matching TRBD1. Germline assignment: CDR1 MNHEY and CDR2 SMNVEV (reference sequence). V trimming: 6 bases; J trimming: 4 bases; junction bases outside the gene matches: 8. The CDR3 length is 14 residues. The CDR3 DNA follows: TGTGCCAGCAGCGGACAGGCCGAGGGAGAGACCCAGTACTTC. This sequence encodes CASSGQAEGETQYF.